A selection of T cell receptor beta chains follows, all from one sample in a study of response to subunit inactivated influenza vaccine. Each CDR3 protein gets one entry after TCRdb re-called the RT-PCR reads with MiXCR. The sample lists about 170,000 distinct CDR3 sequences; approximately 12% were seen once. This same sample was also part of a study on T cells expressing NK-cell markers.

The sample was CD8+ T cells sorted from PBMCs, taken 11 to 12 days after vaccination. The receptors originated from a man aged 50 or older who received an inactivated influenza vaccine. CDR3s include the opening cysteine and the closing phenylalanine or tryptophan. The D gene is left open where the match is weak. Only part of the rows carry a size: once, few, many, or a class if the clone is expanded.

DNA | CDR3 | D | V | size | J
TGTGCCAGCAGCCCTAGTGGGAGGGCGGTCTACAATGAGCAGTTCTTC | CASSPSGRAVYNEQFF | TRBD2 | TRBV9 | few | TRBJ2-1
TGCAGTGCTCCTACGTGGGCAGGCGACTTCTACGAGCAGTACTTC | CSAPTWAGDFYEQYF | - | TRBV20-1 | - | TRBJ2-7
TGTGCCACCAACCGGGACAGGGGACCCCGATACGAGCAGTACTTC | CATNRDRGPRYEQYF | TRBD1 | TRBV6-2/TRBV6-3 | - | TRBJ2-7
TGCAGTGCTAGAGATCGGGACAGCAGCACCTACGAGCAGTACTTC | CSARDRDSSTYEQYF | TRBD1 | TRBV20-1 | few | TRBJ2-7
TGCAGCGTTGAGAGGGGGGACGAGCAGTTCTTC | CSVERGDEQFF | - | TRBV29-1 | many | TRBJ2-1
TGTGCCAGCAGCTCCCCCCCGACCGCGAAAAGCCGAGGACCATTGGAGACCCAGTACTTC | CASSSPPTAKSRGPLETQYF | - | TRBV11-1 | few | TRBJ2-5
TGTGCCAGCAGCCAACGACGGGGATTGGAAGAGACCCAGTACTTC | CASSQRRGLEETQYF | - | TRBV11-2 | many | TRBJ2-5
TGTGCCACTAGGGGGGGCCGTCTGAATACGCAGTATTTT | CATRGGRLNTQYF | - | TRBV7-2 | few | TRBJ2-3
TGTGCCAGCAGTCTGGTTAGGGAAACAGGGGATCAGCCCCAGCATTTT | CASSLVRETGDQPQHF | TRBD1 | TRBV12-3/TRBV12-4 | few | TRBJ1-5
TGCGCCAGCAGCCAAGAAGATGAGGGGACCTACGAGCAGTACTTC | CASSQEDEGTYEQYF | - | TRBV4-3 | - | TRBJ2-7
TGCAGCGCCCTGCTTTCCGGGGAGCTGTTTTTT | CSALLSGELFF | - | TRBV29-1 | many | TRBJ2-2
TGTGCCAGCAGCTTCGCGGGGGGAAACACCGGGGAGCTGTTTTTT | CASSFAGGNTGELFF | TRBD2 | TRBV7-9 | - | TRBJ2-2
TGCAGCGTTGAAGACCTGGCCAGGGGGATCACAGATACGCAGTATTTT | CSVEDLARGITDTQYF | TRBD1 | TRBV29-1 | many | TRBJ2-3
TGTGCCAGCAGTTCCCTGGGACTAGCGGGAGGAGGGGGCTACGAGCAGTACTTC | CASSSLGLAGGGGYEQYF | TRBD2 | TRBV27 | - | TRBJ2-7
TGTGCCAGCAGCTTGGGGCAGGGTTTACCCTATGGCTACACCTTC | CASSLGQGLPYGYTF | - | TRBV11-2 | - | TRBJ1-2
TGTGCCTGCTTAGGACAGGGTGGTGGTTACGAGCAGTACTTC | CACLGQGGGYEQYF | TRBD1 | TRBV30 | - | TRBJ2-7
TGTGCCAGCACTTCTGGGAGCTCCTACAATGAGCAGTTCTTC | CASTSGSSYNEQFF | - | TRBV12-3/TRBV12-4 | many | TRBJ2-1
TGTGCCAGCAGTTACTCACTTGAGGCCTACAATGAGCAGTTCTTC | CASSYSLEAYNEQFF | - | TRBV6-2/TRBV6-3 | - | TRBJ2-1
TGTGCCAGCAGCCCGGCCGGGGAGCTGTTTTTT | CASSPAGELFF | - | TRBV7-9 | - | TRBJ2-2
TGTGCCAGCAGTGTGGGACAAGGGTACGAGCAGTACTTC | CASSVGQGYEQYF | - | TRBV25-1 | - | TRBJ2-7
TGTGCCACCAGCAGAGATGGCGGACGCGTCTACGAGCAGTACTTC | CATSRDGGRVYEQYF | - | TRBV15 | - | TRBJ2-7
TGTGCCAGCAGCCCACAGGGGATGGGGAACTATGGCTACACCTTC | CASSPQGMGNYGYTF | TRBD1 | TRBV28 | - | TRBJ1-2
TGCAGCGTTGGAACTAGCGGGAGAGACTACGAGCAGTACTTC | CSVGTSGRDYEQYF | TRBD2 | TRBV29-1 | many | TRBJ2-7
TGTGCCAGCAATGGGGAAAGGCGGGGGGCGCAAGAGACCCAGTACTTC | CASNGERRGAQETQYF | TRBD2 | TRBV6-1 | many | TRBJ2-5
TGTGCCAGCTCACCCAACCCAGGTCTCGATTACAATGAGCAGTTCTTC | CASSPNPGLDYNEQFF | - | TRBV18 | few | TRBJ2-1
TGTGCCATCAGTGAGGAGCGGGGTTTGGAGACCCAGTACTTC | CAISEERGLETQYF | TRBD2 | TRBV7-9 | - | TRBJ2-5
TGTGCCAGCAGTTTAGACAGGGGGCTCTACGAGCAGTACTTC | CASSLDRGLYEQYF | TRBD1 | TRBV27 | - | TRBJ2-7
TGTGCCAGCGGAGCACTGCTGAACACTGAAGCTTTCTTT | CASGALLNTEAFF | - | TRBV6-1 | - | TRBJ1-1
TGTGCCAGCAGTCATTCCGGCGGGGAGCTGTTTTTT | CASSHSGGELFF | - | TRBV11-3 | few | TRBJ2-2
TGTGCCAGCAGCTTTTGGGACAGGGATGGCAATGAGCAGTTCTTC | CASSFWDRDGNEQFF | TRBD1 | TRBV11-2 | few | TRBJ2-1
TGTGCCAGCAGCTTAGGGGACAGGGGATTGAATGAGCAGTTCTTC | CASSLGDRGLNEQFF | TRBD1 | TRBV7-9 | - | TRBJ2-1
TGCGCCAGCAGCGATATCTGGGACAAGCAGTTCTTC | CASSDIWDKQFF | - | TRBV5-1 | few | TRBJ2-1
TGTGCCAGCAGCTTAGGCGCGCTCCTCTCCTACGAGCAGTACTTC | CASSLGALLSYEQYF | - | TRBV7-9 | few | TRBJ2-7
TGCGCCAGCAGCCAAGATTGGGGCTTCCAAGAGACCCAGTACTTC | CASSQDWGFQETQYF | - | TRBV4-3 | - | TRBJ2-5
TGTGCCAGCAGTTTGACGGGCAGCTCCTACGAGCAGTACTTC | CASSLTGSSYEQYF | - | TRBV12-3/TRBV12-4 | many | TRBJ2-7
TGTGCCAGCAGTACGACAGGGAGTGGGGGCTACACCTTC | CASSTTGSGGYTF | TRBD1 | TRBV6-6 | few | TRBJ1-2
TGTGCCAGCTGGTGGGGGGTGCTAACAGATACGCAGTATTTT | CASWWGVLTDTQYF | - | TRBV6-1 | few | TRBJ2-3
TGTGCCAGCATGTCGGGTGGCGGGGAGCTGTTTTTT | CASMSGGGELFF | - | TRBV6-4 | - | TRBJ2-2
TGTGCCAGCGGTATAGGGCTCGAGCAGTACTTC | CASGIGLEQYF | - | TRBV27 | few | TRBJ2-7
TGTGCCAGCAGTTTGGTTTGGGGGAGCCCAACAGATACGCAGTATTTT | CASSLVWGSPTDTQYF | - | TRBV28 | few | TRBJ2-3
TGTGCCTGGAGTGTCGACATTGGAAACACCGGGGAGCTGTTTTTT | CAWSVDIGNTGELFF | - | TRBV30 | - | TRBJ2-2
TGTGCCAGCAGCTTAGGGACAGGGTCCTTCGACTCCTACGAGCAGTACTTC | CASSLGTGSFDSYEQYF | TRBD1 | TRBV7-9 | - | TRBJ2-7
TGCGCCAGCAGCTGGGGACAGAATTACTACGAGCAGTACTTC | CASSWGQNYYEQYF | TRBD1 | TRBV5-1 | - | TRBJ2-7
TGCAGTGCAAGGACAGGGGTAATGAACACTGAAGCTTTCTTT | CSARTGVMNTEAFF | TRBD1 | TRBV20-1 | - | TRBJ1-1
TGTGCCAGCAGCCTCTTATATTCACCCCTCCACTTT | CASSLLYSPLHF | - | TRBV27 | many | TRBJ1-6
TGCGCCAGCAGCCAAGAAGGGACAGGATTTTACGAGCAGTACTTC | CASSQEGTGFYEQYF | TRBD1 | TRBV4-1 | - | TRBJ2-7
TGCAGTGCATGGGCGACAGGGGAGGCTGAAAAACTGTTTTTT | CSAWATGEAEKLFF | TRBD1 | TRBV20-1 | - | TRBJ1-4
TGCGCCAGCAGCTACCATGGGACACCCAAAAGGGGCTACGAGCAGTACTTC | CASSYHGTPKRGYEQYF | - | TRBV5-1 | many | TRBJ2-7
TGCAGTGCTAGAGGCCGGGCCCTCGCGACCCAGTACTTC | CSARGRALATQYF | - | TRBV20-1 | many | TRBJ2-5
TGTGCCAGCAGTTACTCGGCAGGGGGCGACGATAATTCACCCCTCCACTTT | CASSYSAGGDDNSPLHF | TRBD1 | TRBV6-5 | - | TRBJ1-6